This TCR beta chain appears in the sequencing data of a study of prognosis after radiotherapy for stage I lung cancer. Study in general: Across the cohort, concurrent therapy accompanying stereotactic body radiotherapy was administered to no patient.

This CDR3 contains 12 residues. V lost 1 base and J lost 5; bases outside the gene matches: 0. CDR1 DFQATT and CDR2 SNEGSKA come from the germline V gene (reference sequence). Template was genomic DNA; TCR beta CDR3 amplified in two multiplex PCR rounds. Amplification in first-round PCR relied on primers specific to each TRBV and TRBJ gene. Each CDR3 protein is one row after TCRdb ran MiXCR on the multiplex PCR reads. The sample carries about 30,000 distinct CDR3 sequences, 48% recorded once. This clonotype appeared many times. The rearrangement links TRBV20-1 to TRBJ2-7, with 9 bases that match TRBD1. Sample: PBMCs, taken before or after stereotactic body radiation therapy (not recorded which). The sequence was collected from a donor at least 50 years old with non-small cell lung cancer. The CDR3 bases are TGCAGTGCTAGAGGGGACAGGGACGAGCAGTACTTC. It specifies CSARGDRDEQYF.